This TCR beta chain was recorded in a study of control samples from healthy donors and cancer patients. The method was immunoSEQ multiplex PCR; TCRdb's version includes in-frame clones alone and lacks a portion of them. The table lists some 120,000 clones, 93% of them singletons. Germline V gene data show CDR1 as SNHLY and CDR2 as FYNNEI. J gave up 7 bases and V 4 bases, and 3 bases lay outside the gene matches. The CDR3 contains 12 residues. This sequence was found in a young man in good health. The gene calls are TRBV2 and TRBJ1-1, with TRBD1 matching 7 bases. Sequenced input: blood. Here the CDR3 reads CASSGGQIEAFF. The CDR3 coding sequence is TGTGCCAGCAGTGGGGGACAGATTGAAGCTTTCTTT.